The 14 T cell receptor beta chains listed next were all sequenced from one sample in a study of T cell changes during pregnancy in multiple sclerosis. Assay used: immunoSEQ multiplex PCR; TCRdb lists only in-frame clones, some missing. The sample has 15,000 or so clones; 80% to 90% are singletons. The sequencing here drew on CD8+ T cells from peripheral blood mononuclear cells, taken in the first trimester of pregnancy. The receptors here all came from a female donor with multiple sclerosis, enrolled in a pregnancy study.

V gene TRBV11-2 combines with J gene TRBJ1-2; D possibly corresponds to TRBD1 (6 bases). The CDR3 contains 14 residues. Germline lookup yields CDR1 SGHAT and CDR2 FQNNGV. V was clipped by 4 bases and J by 6 bases, with 15 bases between them. The CDR3 DNA is TGTGCCAGCAGCTCCCGGGACAAGTGGAATGGCTACACCTTC. Protein: CASSSRDKWNGYTF. The full variable domain, with the rest looked up from reference TRBV11-2 and TRBJ1-2, is EAGVAQSPRYKIIEKRQSVAFWCNPISGHATLYWYQQILGQGPKLLIQFQNNGVVDDSQLPKDRFSAERLKGVDSTLKIQPAKLEDSAVYLCASSSRDKWNGYTFGSGTRLTVV.

V usage is TRBV28 and J usage is TRBJ1-3; 7 bases agree with TRBD1. V lost 5 bases to trimming and J lost 4 bases; unmatched junction nucleotides: 5. The CDR3 loop spans 14 amino acids. The V gene's germline CDR1 is MDHEN and CDR2 SYDVKM. CDR3 sequence (DNA): TGTGCCAGCAGTAGCACAGGGGTGGGAAACACCATATATTTT. Translation: CASSSTGVGNTIYF.

The J gene is TRBJ2-3, the V gene TRBV7-9, with 8 nucleotides matching TRBD2. Trimming at V came to 5 bases and at J to 2 bases, leaving 9 bases not matched to a gene. This CDR3 contains 16 residues. Germline V lookup: CDR1 SEHNR, CDR2 FQNEAQ (reference sequence). CDR3 region: CASSRPGGGATDTQYF. The CDR3 DNA reads as TGTGCCAGCAGCCGCCCCGGGGGGGGAGCCACAGATACGCAGTATTTT.

The V gene is TRBV9, the J gene TRBJ1-5; maybe TRBD1 (5 bases). Per the germline V gene, CDR1 is SGDLS and CDR2 is YYNGEE. The CDR3 extends over 13 amino acids. Trimming cost V 4 bases and J 4 bases, with 9 bases left between them. The chain's CDR3 is CASSPGFNQPQHF. The DNA of the CDR3 is TGTGCCAGCAGCCCAGGGTTTAATCAGCCCCAGCATTTT.

This chain connects TRBV4-2 to TRBJ2-1; 7 bases are shared with TRBD1. The V segment lost 2 bases and the J segment 2 bases; nucleotides outside the gene matches: 9. The germline gives CDR1 LGHNA, CDR2 YNFKEQ. This CDR3 region has 17 residues. The CDR3 nucleotides read TGTGCCAGCAGCCAACGGAAAACAGGGGTCCCCTACAATGAGCAGTTCTTC. Translation gives CASSQRKTGVPYNEQFF.

V is TRBV5-1 and J is TRBJ2-5, with 15 bases lining up with TRBD2. The germline V gene has CDR1 SGHRS and CDR2 YFSETQ. This CDR3 is 16 amino acids long. V was clipped by 3 bases and J by 3 bases; unmatched bases: 3. The CDR3 DNA reads as TGCGCCAGCAGCTCGGGGACTAGCGGGGGGAAAGAGACCCAGTACTTC. Translation gives CASSSGTSGGKETQYF.

The chain links TRBV18 to TRBJ2-3; D is ambiguous. V was pared by 1 base and J by 2 bases, with 7 bases between. The germline V gene has CDR1 KGHSH and CDR2 LQKENI. The CDR3 is 14 residues long. CDR3 residues: CASSPRSYTDTQYF. CDR3 bases: TGTGCCAGCTCACCACGCAGTTACACAGATACGCAGTATTTT.

This rearrangement joins TRBV9 to TRBJ2-5; 8 positions agree with TRBD1. This CDR3 is built from 18 residues. The germline CDR1 and CDR2 sequences are SGDLS and YYNGEE. V shed 3 bases, J shed 2 bases, and the junction held 15 bases outside the gene matches. The CDR3 DNA reads TGTGCCAGCAGCGATTCAATCAGGGGGCAGAGGGGGCAAGAGACCCAGTACTTC. As protein: CASSDSIRGQRGQETQYF. The whole variable domain, remainder taken from reference TRBV9 and TRBJ2-5, is DSGVTQTPKHLITATGQRVTLRCSPRSGDLSVYWYQQSLDQGLQFLIQYYNGEERAKGNILERFSAQQFPDLHSELNLSSLELGDSALYFCASSDSIRGQRGQETQYFGPGTRLLVL.

The CDR3 coding sequence is TGTGCCAGCTCACCCGACAGGGGGCTAGGCACTGAAGCTTTCTTT. Its translation is CASSPDRGLGTEAFF. This sequence joins TRBV18 and TRBJ1-1, with TRBD1 matching over 10 bases. Germline lookup yields CDR1 KGHSH and CDR2 LQKENI. V lost 3 bases, J lost 4 bases, and 5 bases stayed unmatched. The CDR3 runs to 15 residues.

The CDR3 region has the DNA TGTGCCAGCAGCGTAAAGGGACAGGGGTTTTCCCAAGAGACCCAGTACTTC. Encoded protein: CASSVKGQGFSQETQYF. This chain uses TRBV9 with TRBJ2-5; 10 nucleotides match TRBD1. The CDR3 sequence is 17 residues long. Unmatched junction bases numbered 7, after V lost 1 base and J lost 1 base. Germline V lookup: CDR1 SGDLS, CDR2 YYNGEE.

DNA of the CDR3: TGTGCCAGCAGCTTATTTTTGGGGACAGGGAGAAACACCGGGGAGCTGTTTTTT. Translated: CASSLFLGTGRNTGELFF. The rearrangement uses TRBV7-6 and TRBJ2-2; TRBD1 matches at 9 bases. Per the germline V gene, CDR1 is SGHVS and CDR2 is FNYEAQ. This CDR3 has 18 amino acids. J gave up 2 bases and V 2 bases, and 9 bases lay outside the gene matches. Combining the CDR3 with reference TRBV7-6 and TRBJ2-2 gives the whole variable domain GAGVSQSPRYKVTKRGQDVALRCDPISGHVSLYWYRQALGQGPEFLTYFNYEAQQDKSGLPNDRFSAERPEGSISTLTIQRTEQRDSAMYRCASSLFLGTGRNTGELFFGEGSRLTVL.

The V and J genes are TRBV9 and TRBJ1-1, with D unclear. Germline V CDR1 and CDR2: SGDLS, YYNGEE. CDR3 length: 16 amino acids. The V and J ends lost 3 bases and 1 base respectively, with 16 bases between them. This CDR3 is CASSANPRGGNTEAFF. Here the CDR3 DNA reads TGTGCCAGCAGCGCCAACCCCCGGGGTGGGAACACTGAAGCTTTCTTT.

This clone was counted once. This chain joins TRBV27 and TRBJ1-3; 7 bases are shared with TRBD1. Trimming cost V 5 bases and J 0 bases; bases outside gene matches: 10. Germline values: CDR1 MNHEY, CDR2 SMNVEV (reference sequence). The CDR3 loop spans 17 amino acids. CDR3 bases: TGTGCCAGCAGTCCCCTGCCCGGGACAGCCTCTGGAAACACCATATATTTT. Translating it yields CASSPLPGTASGNTIYF.

The V call is TRBV11-2, the J call TRBJ2-3, with 7 positions matching TRBD2. This CDR3 contains 16 residues. Germline trimming cut 5 bases from V and 3 bases from J; bases unmatched to any gene: 11. The germline V gene encodes CDR1 SGHAT and CDR2 FQNNGV. The CDR3 DNA reads as TGTGCCAGCAGCCCCCGAGCGGGGATCGGGACAGATACGCAGTATTTT. Residues: CASSPRAGIGTDTQYF.